The 2 T cell receptor beta chains presented below share a single source sample, sequenced in a study of brain metastases from non-small cell lung cancer. Repertoires were generated with immunoSEQ multiplex PCR, while TCRdb's copy carries only in-frame clones and drops some. The sample lists hundreds of clones, around 80% occurring once. The specimen was tissue from a brain metastasis. Receptor source: a donor at least 40 years old with non-small cell lung cancer.

The chain carries TRBV9 and TRBJ1-2; 9 bases align to TRBD1. Germline V gene lookup returns CDR1 SGDLS and CDR2 YYNGEE. The V and J ends lost 3 bases and 0 bases, in that order; junction bases with no gene match: 9. CDR3 length: 17 residues. The CDR3 coding sequence is TGTGCCAGCAGCGGAGGAGACAGGGGGAAAGCTAACTATGGCTACACCTTC. This gives the protein CASSGGDRGKANYGYTF. The full variable domain, with the rest looked up from reference TRBV9 and TRBJ1-2, is DSGVTQTPKHLITATGQRVTLRCSPRSGDLSVYWYQQSLDQGLQFLIQYYNGEERAKGNILERFSAQQFPDLHSELNLSSLELGDSALYFCASSGGDRGKANYGYTFGSGTRLTVV.

This clone was recorded a few times. This chain joins TRBV29-1 and TRBJ1-1; perhaps TRBD1 as D (6 bases). The germline V and J ends were trimmed by 2 bases and 10 bases, with 23 bases remaining between them. The CDR3 contains 15 residues. Germline V gives CDR1 SQVTM, CDR2 ANQGSEA. Here the CDR3 DNA reads TGCAGCGTTGAATGGGTAACAGGGTTGGATTGGGGAGCTTTCTTT. It specifies CSVEWVTGLDWGAFF.